One and the same sample provided the 21 T cell receptor beta chains below, sequenced in a study of T cells in Graves' hyperthyroidism and ophthalmopathy (dated 2019 in TCRdb). Library preparation employed multiplex PCR. Sequenced using an Illumina HiSeq 2000. The TCR beta CDR3 regions were amplified from the RNA transcripts. For the first round of RT-PCR on the TCR CDR3, the HTBI primer set was used together with the Qiagen OneStep RT-PCR kit. TCRdb itself trimmed the public reads at Q25 with fastp, ran MiXCR and retained productive beta chains. Entries are consolidated by CDR3 protein sequence, retaining the most common genes and DNA. The sample table contains hundreds of thousands of distinct CDR3 sequences; only one count was recorded for approximately 23% of them. The leading ten clones occupy about 53% of the sample. The sample was blood. Receptors originate from a woman in her seventies with Graves' ophthalmopathy.

The chain links TRBV3-1 to TRBJ2-2, with TRBD2 identical over 9 bases. With V trimmed by 4 bases and J by 2 bases, 5 bases remained unmatched. The V gene's germline CDR1 is LGHDT and CDR2 YNNKEL (reference sequence). The CDR3 covers 16 residues. The CDR3 loop is CASSLRLAVNTGELFF. The CDR3 bases are TGTGCCAGCAGCCTACGACTAGCGGTAAACACCGGGGAGCTGTTTTTT.

This chain links TRBV4-2 with TRBJ2-5; tentatively, D is TRBD2 (5 bases). The CDR3 runs 13 residues. Trimming pared 0 bases from V and 9 bases from J, leaving 11 bases between. In germline, CDR1 is LGHNA, CDR2 YNFKEQ. The CDR3 DNA reads as TGTGCCAGCAGCCAAGATGGGCTCGGGGCCCAGTACTTC. Its protein is CASSQDGLGAQYF.

V gene TRBV6-1 combines with J gene TRBJ1-2; tentative D call: TRBD1 (5 bases). V lost 6 bases, J lost 3 bases, and 14 bases lay in between. Germline values: CDR1 MNHNS, CDR2 SASEGT. The CDR3 covers 14 residues. This CDR3 is CASSPDGRDYGYTF. The CDR3, as DNA: TGTGCCAGCAGCCCCGACGGCAGGGACTATGGCTACACCTTC.

J is TRBJ1-2 and V is TRBV6-1; D not certain. V shed 0 bases and J shed 8 bases, with 16 bases lying between them. CDR3 length equals 15 residues. The germline V gene has CDR1 MNHNS and CDR2 SASEGT. The CDR3 protein is CASSEAFWGITGYTF. CDR3 coding DNA: TGTGCCAGCAGTGAAGCTTTCTGGGGTATTACAGGCTACACCTTC.

This chain links TRBV6-2 or TRBV6-3 with TRBJ2-6, with D perhaps matching TRBD1 (6 bases). The CDR3 spans 16 residues. The V and J ends lost 0 bases and 2 bases respectively, with 8 bases between them. CDR1 is MNHEY and CDR2 is SVGEGT in the germline V gene. The CDR3 loop is CASSYSGATGANVLTF. CDR3 coding DNA: TGTGCCAGCAGTTACTCGGGGGCTACTGGGGCCAACGTCCTGACTTTC.

In the case of this clonotype: Sequence at one end of the junction differs from germline and may be a read error. V is TRBV6-2 or TRBV6-3 and J is TRBJ2-6; weak D call: TRBD1 (5 bases). The CDR3 extends over 15 amino acids. The V gene's germline CDR1 is MNHEY and CDR2 SVGEGT. Written as DNA, the CDR3 is TGTGCCAGCAGTCGACAGAACTCTGGGGCCAACATCCTGACTTTC. Translated, it gives CASSRQNSGANILTF.

There are a few counts of this clonotype. The chain has TRBV29-1 and TRBJ2-1; D ambiguous. The CDR3 sequence is 12 residues long. CDR1 SQVTM and CDR2 ANQGSEA come from the germline V gene. Trimming took 4 bases from V and 12 from J, leaving 16 bases between them. CDR3 protein: CSVVPDAKAQFF. CDR3 in DNA: TGCAGCGTTGTCCCGGACGCCAAAGCGCAGTTCTTC.

The chain carries TRBV5-6 and TRBJ2-7; no firm D call. The CDR3 runs to 13 residues. V shed 1 base and J shed 0 bases, with 5 bases lying between them. Germline CDR1 and CDR2: SGHDT and YYEEEE. CDR3 loop: CASSLFSSYEQYF. The DNA of the CDR3 is TGTGCCAGCAGCTTGTTCAGCTCCTACGAGCAGTACTTC.

In its sample, this clonotype was seen a few times. This chain connects TRBV5-1 to TRBJ2-2, with a weak D call TRBD2 (6 bases). This CDR3 is 13 amino acids long. The V and J ends lost 6 bases and 2 bases respectively, with 8 bases between them. Germline V CDR1 and CDR2: SGHRS, YFSETQ. CDR3 loop: CASNAGNTGELFF. The CDR3 DNA reads as TGCGCCAGCAATGCGGGAAACACCGGGGAGCTGTTTTTT.

This chain joins TRBV6-2 or TRBV6-3 and TRBJ1-2; TRBD1 aligns across 7 bases. J was trimmed by 4 bases and V by 6 bases; bases with no gene match: 11. The CDR3 sequence is 15 residues long. Germline CDR1 MNHEY, CDR2 SVGEGT. In DNA form, the CDR3 reads TGTGCCAGCAGCGACCCCCCGGGACAGAGCTATGGCTACACCTTC. It codes for CASSDPPGQSYGYTF.

The chain uses TRBV5-1 and TRBJ2-7; no clear D. Per germline, CDR1 SGHRS and CDR2 YFSETQ. V was trimmed by 2 bases and J by 0 bases, leaving 15 bases between them. This CDR3 region has 16 residues. The CDR3 sequence: CASSFYLESSSYEQYF. CDR3 in DNA: TGCGCCAGCAGCTTCTACCTAGAAAGTAGCTCCTACGAGCAGTACTTC.

This clonotype was picked up a small number of times. V usage is TRBV27 and J usage is TRBJ1-5; no definite D call. CDR1 is MNHEY and CDR2 is SMNVEV in the germline V gene (reference sequence). The CDR3 length is 15 residues. Deletions cut 1 base from V and 3 bases from J, with 10 bases between. The CDR3 loop is CASSLFAEYNQPQHF. CDR3 bases: TGTGCCAGCAGTTTATTCGCGGAATACAATCAGCCCCAGCATTTT.

As to this clonotype: A much larger clonotype is one base distant, so this may be a read error. This chain connects TRBV2 to TRBJ2-3; D is uncertain. This CDR3 is 14 amino acids long. CDR1 is SNHLY, CDR2 FYNNEI, per germline. The CDR3 is CAGSMVPSTDTQYF. The DNA for the CDR3 is TGTGCCGGCAGCATGGTCCCTAGCACAGATACGCAGTATTTT.

This clonotype was counted between two and nine times. The chain is built from TRBV28 and TRBJ1-1; 8 bases fit TRBD1. The ends lost 1 base at V and 7 bases at J; junction bases unmatched: 5. Germline V gene lookup returns CDR1 MDHEN and CDR2 SYDVKM. CDR3 length equals 14 residues. The CDR3 spells CASSLSGTGLEAFF. CDR3 coding DNA: TGTGCCAGCAGTTTATCGGGGACAGGTCTTGAAGCTTTCTTT.

In its sample, this clonotype was seen many times. The V gene is TRBV30, the J gene TRBJ1-1; D is perhaps TRBD1 (6 bases). The CDR3 runs to 12 residues. CDR1 is GTSNPN, CDR2 SVGIG, per germline (reference sequence). Trimming left V 3 bases short and J 6 bases short, with 11 bases between. CDR3 nucleotide sequence: TGTGCCTGGAGAGGGGGAGGTTCTGAAGCTTTCTTT. Its protein is CAWRGGGSEAFF. The whole variable domain, filled in from reference TRBV30 and TRBJ1-1, reads SQTIHQWPATLVQPVGSPLSLECTVEGTSNPNLYWYRQAAGRGLQLLFYSVGIGQISSEVPQNLSASRPQDRQFILSSKKLLLSDSGFYLCAWRGGGSEAFFGQGTRLTVV.

This clonotype appeared a few times. The chain employs TRBV29-1 and TRBJ1-2; D unresolved. V was pared by 3 bases and J by 0 bases, with 5 bases between. Germline CDR1 and CDR2: SQVTM and ANQGSEA. The CDR3 runs 12 residues. Written as DNA, the CDR3 is TGCAGCGTTGATGGGACTAACTATGGCTACACCTTC. Protein product: CSVDGTNYGYTF.

This clonotype showed up many times. J is TRBJ1-5 and V is TRBV30; D is unclear. Deletions cut 2 bases from V and 3 bases from J, with 8 bases between. This CDR3 is built from 13 residues. Germline-derived CDR1 and CDR2 are GTSNPN and SVGIG (reference sequence). CDR3 DNA sequence: TGTGCCTGGAGTCGATCCGACAATCAGCCCCAGCATTTT. This gives the protein CAWSRSDNQPQHF.

This clonotype was recorded a few times. V gene TRBV5-1 combines with J gene TRBJ2-7; 7 bases map to TRBD1. CDR3 length: 14 residues. With 4 bases clipped from V and 4 bases from J, the junction kept 8 bases outside the gene matches. Germline CDR1 reads SGHRS; CDR2 reads YFSETQ. The CDR3 nucleotides read TGCGCCAGCAGCCCTCCCGACAGGGTTTACGAGCAGTACTTC. Its translation is CASSPPDRVYEQYF.

The chain combines TRBV5-1 with TRBJ2-2; 8 positions match TRBD1. The germline CDR1 and CDR2 sequences are SGHRS and YFSETQ. This CDR3 has 14 residues. The ends lost 4 bases at V and 6 bases at J; junction bases unmatched: 5. CDR3 nucleotide sequence: TGCGCCAGCAGCAAGGACAGGGAGGCCGGGGAGCTGTTTTTT. Protein: CASSKDREAGELFF. Using reference TRBV5-1 and TRBJ2-2 for the parts outside the CDR3, the full variable domain is KAGVTQTPRYLIKTRGQQVTLSCSPISGHRSVSWYQQTPGQGLQFLFEYFSETQRNKGNFPGRFSGRQFSNSRSEMNVSTLELGDSALYLCASSKDREAGELFFGEGSRLTVL.

This clonotype was detected a few times. The rearrangement joins TRBV12-3 or TRBV12-4 to TRBJ2-7, with D possibly TRBD2 on 7 matching bases. The CDR3 covers 15 residues. V lost 5 bases and J 0 bases, leaving 14 bases between the germline ends. CDR3 nucleotides: TGTGCCAGCAGTGGGGGGGCGGCGAGCTCCTACGAGCAGTACTTC. It encodes CASSGGAASSYEQYF.

This clonotype has a handful of counts. The chain joins TRBV5-8 to TRBJ1-5; 7 bases map to TRBD1. J gave up 5 bases and V 3 bases, and 11 bases lay outside the gene matches. Germline V CDR1 and CDR2: SGHTS, YDEGEE. The CDR3 loop spans 16 amino acids. CDR3 bases: TGTGCCAGCAGCTCAATGACGACAGGGCTTTATCAGCCCCAGCATTTT. Protein sequence: CASSSMTTGLYQPQHF. Full variable domain (remainder filled in from reference TRBV5-8 and TRBJ1-5): EAGVTQSPTHLIKTRGQQATLRCSPISGHTSVYWYQQALGLGLQFLLWYDEGEERNRGNFPPRFSGRQFPNYSSELNVNALELEDSALYLCASSSMTTGLYQPQHFGDGTRLSIL.